These 31 T cell receptor beta chains originate from one sample sequenced in a study of regulatory T cells in long-lasting Graves disease. iRepertoire HTBI primers and Arm-PCR of CDR3 regions built TCR beta libraries. TCRdb passed the multiplex PCR reads through MiXCR, listing each CDR3 protein once. The table includes about 540,000 distinct CDR3 sequences, approximately 13% detected once. Time point described: newly diagnosed GD, antithyroid drugs for less than 3 months. PBMCs provided the RNA from which the TCR library was made. These same records also appear under a second study, on T cells in Graves' hyperthyroidism and ophthalmopathy.

The sample here was peripheral blood mononuclear cells (PBMCs), taken at new diagnosis, from a patient treated with antithyroid drugs. The receptors derive from a man aged 30 to 45 with Graves disease.

The CDR3 loop reads CASSLVLSPYTEAFF. For the CDR3, the DNA is TGTGCCAGCAGCTTAGTTCTAAGCCCCTACACTGAAGCTTTCTTT. The rearrangement joins TRBV7-8 to TRBJ1-1; D is unclear. Germline-derived CDR1 and CDR2 are SGHVS and FQNEAQ. The germline V and J ends were trimmed by 1 base and 3 bases, with 12 bases remaining between them. CDR3 length: 15 residues.

This clonotype was observed many times. The genes are TRBV28 and TRBJ1-2; the D is unclear. CDR3 size: 11 residues. The V end was cut by 6 bases, the J end by 8 bases, with 10 bases between. Germline V CDR1 and CDR2: MDHEN, SYDVKM. CDR3 sequence reads: CASSLGGGYTF. CDR3 bases: TGTGCCAGCAGCTTGGGCGGCGGCTACACCTTC.

Regarding this clonotype: A much larger clone sits a single nucleotide away, making a read error possible. V gene TRBV20-1 combines with J gene TRBJ2-7, with 12 bases that match TRBD1. The CDR3 covers 15 residues. Germline CDR1 reads DFQATT; CDR2 reads SNEGSKA (reference sequence). Losses at the gene ends were 2 bases for V and 5 bases for J; bases not matched to a gene: 7. The CDR3 region is CSARNAGQGADEQYF. The CDR3 DNA sequence: TGCAGTGCTAGAAACGCGGGACAGGGGGCAGACGAGCAGTACTTC.

This clonotype came up many times. The rearrangement links TRBV12-3 or TRBV12-4 to TRBJ2-7; 10 bases are a match to TRBD1. There are 14 residues in the CDR3. With 6 bases clipped from V and 2 bases from J, the junction kept 4 bases outside the gene matches. The CDR3 nucleotides read TGTGCCAGCAGGACAGGGGGCAAGACCTACGAGCAGTACTTC. Translated: CASRTGGKTYEQYF.

This chain connects TRBV19 to TRBJ1-2; weak D call: TRBD1 (6 bases). Trimming removed 4 bases at V and 2 bases at J, with 14 bases between. Germline V gene lookup returns CDR1 LNHDA and CDR2 SQIVND (reference sequence). This CDR3 has 15 amino acids. CDR3 amino acids: CASSRGTTRNYGYTF. The CDR3 region has the DNA TGTGCCAGTAGTAGGGGGACAACCAGGAACTATGGCTACACCTTC. Full variable domain (outside the CDR3, taken from reference TRBV19 and TRBJ1-2): DGGITQSPKYLFRKEGQNVTLSCEQNLNHDAMYWYRQDPGQGLRLIYYSQIVNDFQKGDIAEGYSVSREKKESFPLTVTSAQKNPTAFYLCASSRGTTRNYGYTFGSGTRLTVV.

The sample holds many counts of this clonotype. The CDR3 DNA is TGTGCCTGGAGTGGTGGTGGGGAAAACATTCAGTACTTC. Its protein product is CAWSGGGENIQYF. The chain uses TRBV30 and TRBJ2-4; no clear D. The length of the CDR3 is 13 residues. Germline loops: CDR1 GTSNPN, CDR2 SVGIG (reference sequence). The V and J ends lost 1 base and 5 bases respectively, with 9 bases between them.

The sample holds many counts of this clonotype. Germline is not matched at one junction end, which may reflect a read error. CDR3 loop: CASSLGGDNEQFF. Written as DNA, the CDR3 is TGTGCCAGCAGCTTGGGGGGGGACAATGAGCAGTTCTTC. The chain combines TRBV5-1 with TRBJ2-1; 7 nucleotides match TRBD2. The germline CDR1 and CDR2 sequences are SGHRS and YFSETQ. The length of the CDR3 is 13 residues. The entire variable domain, with the rest obtained from reference TRBV5-1 and TRBJ2-1, is as follows: KAGVTQTPRYLIKTRGQQVTLSCSPISGHRSVSWYQQTPGQGLQFLFEYFSETQRNKGNFPGRFSGRQFSNSRSEMNVSTLELGDSALYLCASSLGGDNEQFFGPGTRLTVL.

This clonotype was detected many times. V and J are TRBV27 and TRBJ2-3; tentative D call: TRBD1 (6 bases). This CDR3 spans 14 amino acids. Germline assignment: CDR1 MNHEY and CDR2 SMNVEV (reference sequence). The V and J ends lost 2 bases and 1 base respectively, with 7 bases between them. The DNA for the CDR3 is TGTGCCAGCAGTTTAAACAGGGGCACAGATACGCAGTATTTT. It yields the protein CASSLNRGTDTQYF.

The table lists this clonotype with many counts. The chain couples TRBV7-3 to TRBJ2-7, with 7 bases that match TRBD1. The ends lost 4 bases at V and 6 bases at J; junction bases unmatched: 6. Germline assignment: CDR1 SGHTA and CDR2 FQGTGA. The CDR3 is made up of 13 amino acids. The CDR3 reads CASSSTGSAEQYF. In nucleotides, the CDR3 is TGTGCCAGCAGCTCGACAGGGTCGGCCGAGCAGTACTTC.

This clonotype was observed at least ten times. The chain carries TRBV2 and TRBJ2-2; tentative D call: TRBD2 (5 bases). V shed 6 bases and J shed 3 bases, with 8 bases lying between them. The CDR3 has 13 amino acids. The V gene's germline CDR1 is SNHLY and CDR2 FYNNEI. DNA of the CDR3: TGTGCCAGCAGAGGGCGGGACACCGGGGAGCTGTTTTTT. Protein sequence: CASRGRDTGELFF.

This clonotype was detected a few times. The chain joins TRBV6-4 to TRBJ1-1, with D unclear. The CDR3 spans 13 residues. CDR1 and CDR2 (germline): MRHNA, SNTAGT. Deletions cut 8 bases from V and 1 base from J, with 11 bases between. CDR3 amino acids: CASQDNQNTEAFF. DNA of the CDR3: TGTGCCAGCCAAGACAACCAGAACACTGAAGCTTTCTTT.

The chain combines TRBV6-5 with TRBJ1-1, with 8 bases fitting TRBD1. The CDR3 runs to 14 residues. Germline CDR1 reads MNHEY; CDR2 reads SVGAGI. V trimming: 4 bases; J trimming: 5 bases; junction bases outside the gene matches: 6. The CDR3 DNA follows: TGTGCCAGCAGTTGGGACAGGTGGGGTACTGAAGCTTTCTTT. As protein: CASSWDRWGTEAFF.

Details on this clonotype: A far bigger clonotype differs at one base, so this is likely a read error. This chain links TRBV18 with TRBJ2-3, with D tentatively TRBD2 (5 bases). The J call may be incorrect, as the DNA end agrees better with TRBJ2-5. CDR3 length: 15 amino acids. The germline CDR1 and CDR2 sequences are KGHSH and LQKENI. CDR3 DNA sequence: TGTGCCAGCTCGCCGACTATCGGATTTCAAGAGACCCAGTACTTC. It translates to CASSPTIGFQETQYF.

This clonotype was found many times. The chain couples TRBV25-1 to TRBJ2-3; D might be TRBD2 (6 bases). CDR3 length: 16 residues. Deletions cut 2 bases from V and 2 bases from J, with 14 bases between. CDR1 and CDR2 (germline): MGHDK, SYGVNS. In nucleotides, the CDR3 is TGTGCCAGCAGTGAAACGGATAGCGGATACACAGATACGCAGTATTTT. As protein: CASSETDSGYTDTQYF.

The table lists this clonotype with many counts. This chain joins TRBV18 and TRBJ1-1; D is uncertain. Deletions cut 1 base from V and 5 bases from J, with 8 bases between. CDR1 and CDR2 from the germline V gene are KGHSH and LQKENI. The CDR3 sequence is 13 residues long. CDR3 region: CASSPQGYTEAFF. CDR3 nucleotide sequence: TGTGCCAGCTCACCACAAGGTTATACTGAAGCTTTCTTT.

This clonotype was seen more than once but under ten times. The chain links TRBV11-2 to TRBJ2-4; D is ambiguous. The V end was cut by 1 base, the J end by 0 bases, with 7 bases between. This CDR3 has 15 amino acids. Germline V CDR1 and CDR2: SGHAT, FQNNGV. This CDR3 reads CASSLARLAKNIQYF. In DNA form, the CDR3 reads TGTGCCAGCAGCTTAGCCCGGTTAGCCAAAAACATTCAGTACTTC.

At least ten counts were recorded for this clonotype. The chain is built from TRBV9 and TRBJ1-1; D call uncertain. CDR1 is SGDLS and CDR2 is YYNGEE in the germline V gene. The germline V and J ends were trimmed by 5 bases and 1 base, with 9 bases remaining between them. The CDR3 has 13 amino acids. The CDR3 bases are TGTGCCAGCAGTGGCGACGGGAACACTGAAGCTTTCTTT. As protein: CASSGDGNTEAFF.

The V call is TRBV7-9, the J call TRBJ2-3; 11 positions agree with TRBD2. The V gene end was trimmed by 4 bases and the J gene end by 3 bases; junction bases not matched to a gene: 6. Germline loops: CDR1 SEHNR, CDR2 FQNEAQ (reference sequence). This CDR3 is built from 16 residues. The CDR3 DNA follows: TGTGCCAGCAGCTCGGAGGTAGCGGGAGGGACAGATACGCAGTATTTT. This sequence encodes CASSSEVAGGTDTQYF.

Remarks on this clonotype: A much larger clone sits a single nucleotide away, making a read error possible. The gene calls are TRBV2 and TRBJ2-7, with D uncertain. V was pared by 1 base and J by 4 bases, with 11 bases between. CDR1 is SNHLY and CDR2 is FYNNEI in the germline V gene. This CDR3 spans 14 amino acids. The CDR3 nucleotides read TGTGCCAGCAGTGAAGAGGTGATGATTTACGAGCAGTACTTC. Protein product: CASSEEVMIYEQYF.

This clonotype appeared many times. The genes are TRBV5-1 and TRBJ2-7; 7 bases are a match to TRBD1. Trimming removed 0 bases from V and 4 bases from J; junction bases left unmatched: 7. Per germline, CDR1 SGHRS and CDR2 YFSETQ. The CDR3 is made up of 15 amino acids. The CDR3 protein is CASSLDRQGWYEQYF. The CDR3 coding sequence is TGCGCCAGCAGCTTGGACCGACAGGGTTGGTACGAGCAGTACTTC.

Ten or more counts support this clonotype. The J gene is TRBJ1-6, the V gene TRBV10-3; D remains unclear. The CDR3 sequence is 13 residues long. Per germline, CDR1 ENHRY and CDR2 SYGVKD. The germline V and J ends were trimmed by 6 bases and 5 bases, with 8 bases remaining between them. The CDR3 sequence is CAISGIHNSPLHF. CDR3 in DNA: TGTGCCATCAGCGGGATTCATAATTCACCCCTCCACTTT.

This clonotype showed up many times. The chain joins TRBV30 to TRBJ2-3, with D possibly being TRBD2 (6 bases). Germline-derived CDR1 and CDR2 are GTSNPN and SVGIG (reference sequence). V lost 5 bases and J lost 7, with 10 bases in between. This CDR3 spans 11 amino acids. CDR3 sequence (DNA): TGTGCCTGGGGTCTAGCGAATACGCAGTATTTT. Residues: CAWGLANTQYF. The full variable domain, its missing parts supplied by reference TRBV30 and TRBJ2-3, is SQTIHQWPATLVQPVGSPLSLECTVEGTSNPNLYWYRQAAGRGLQLLFYSVGIGQISSEVPQNLSASRPQDRQFILSSKKLLLSDSGFYLCAWGLANTQYFGPGTRLTVL.

Turning to this clonotype: This may come from a read error, since a much larger clone is one base off. The rearrangement uses TRBV30 and TRBJ1-1; 8 nucleotides match TRBD1. The CDR3 consists of 12 residues. Looked up from germline, CDR1 is GTSNPN and CDR2 is SVGIG (reference sequence). J lost 5 bases, V lost 5 bases, and 4 bases had no gene match. The CDR3: CAWEQGDTEAFF. In DNA form, the CDR3 reads TGTGCCTGGGAACAGGGGGATACTGAAGCTTTCTTT.

This clonotype came up many times. The rearrangement uses TRBV5-1 and TRBJ2-3; TRBD1 or TRBD2 may be the D gene (5 bases each). There are 14 residues in the CDR3. In germline, CDR1 is SGHRS, CDR2 YFSETQ. Trimming took off 4 bases at V and 6 bases at J, with 15 bases between the two ends. This CDR3 is CASSPGTRGDTQYF. The CDR3 DNA is TGCGCCAGCAGCCCTGGGACCAGAGGGGATACGCAGTATTTT.

This clonotype was seen repeatedly, ten times or more. The chain has TRBV20-1 and TRBJ2-1; D is unclear. Germline CDR1 is DFQATT and CDR2 is SNEGSKA (reference sequence). This CDR3 contains 15 residues. Trimming stripped 5 bases from V and 11 bases from J, with 25 bases between. The CDR3 sequence is CSAAFGPPSHGQQFF. Written as DNA, the CDR3 is TGCAGTGCTGCCTTCGGTCCTCCCTCTCACGGTCAGCAGTTCTTC.

The CDR3 DNA reads TGTGCCAGCAGGCAGTGGAATTCACCCCTCCACTTT. Protein: CASRQWNSPLHF. The rearrangement uses TRBV5-4 and TRBJ1-6; D gene unclear. The V end lost 5 bases, the J end lost 7 bases, and 7 bases lay between the germline ends. Germline V CDR1 and CDR2: SGHNT, YYREEE (reference sequence). This CDR3 has 12 residues.

This clonotype came up many times. The V gene is TRBV6-1, the J gene TRBJ1-1; D gene unclear. V was clipped by 10 bases and J by 5 bases, with 20 bases between them. Germline-derived CDR1 and CDR2 are MNHNS and SASEGT. The CDR3 loop spans 14 amino acids. This chain's CDR3 is CATRPVQASTEAFF. The CDR3 bases are TGTGCCACCCGGCCGGTGCAGGCGTCAACTGAAGCTTTCTTT.

This clonotype has just a few counts. The gene calls are TRBV20-1 and TRBJ2-7; TRBD2 agrees at 7 bases. CDR1 is DFQATT, CDR2 SNEGSKA, per germline (reference sequence). The CDR3 is 15 amino acids. V gave up 3 bases and J gave up 5 bases; unmatched junction bases: 13. This CDR3 is CSARAFRAGEHEQYF. In DNA form, the CDR3 reads TGCAGTGCTAGGGCGTTTCGGGCGGGAGAACACGAGCAGTACTTC.

This clonotype came up many times. The V gene is TRBV28, the J gene TRBJ2-5; D is perhaps TRBD1 or TRBD2 (5 bases each). The CDR3 has 13 amino acids. The V and J ends lost 6 bases and 4 bases respectively, with 12 bases between them. Per germline, CDR1 MDHEN and CDR2 SYDVKM. The CDR3 sequence: CASRGVLGETQYF. The CDR3 nucleotides read TGTGCCAGCAGGGGGGTGCTAGGAGAGACCCAGTACTTC.

This clonotype appeared many times. The rearrangement links TRBV30 to TRBJ1-3; 7 nucleotides match TRBD1. J lost 12 bases, V lost 7 bases, and 12 bases had no gene match. This CDR3 spans 12 amino acids. Germline CDR1 reads GTSNPN; CDR2 reads SVGIG (reference sequence). The CDR3 region is CAYDRDPYIIYF. In DNA form, the CDR3 reads TGTGCCTATGACAGGGACCCGTATATCATATATTTT. The variable domain in full, with the rest retrieved from reference TRBV30 and TRBJ1-3, is SQTIHQWPATLVQPVGSPLSLECTVEGTSNPNLYWYRQAAGRGLQLLFYSVGIGQISSEVPQNLSASRPQDRQFILSSKKLLLSDSGFYLCAYDRDPYIIYFGEGSWLTVV.

This clonotype was counted only a few times. The rearrangement joins TRBV5-4 to TRBJ2-1; D perhaps matches TRBD2 (5 bases). V was clipped by 4 bases and J by 9 bases, with 17 bases between them. The length of the CDR3 is 14 residues. Germline CDR1 reads SGHNT; CDR2 reads YYREEE (reference sequence). CDR3 nucleotide sequence: TGTGCCAGCAGCCCCTTGAGCGGATGGGGTGAGCAGTTCTTC. It translates to CASSPLSGWGEQFF. Full variable domain (outside the CDR3, taken from reference TRBV5-4 and TRBJ2-1): ETGVTQSPTHLIKTRGQQVTLRCSSQSGHNTVSWYQQALGQGPQFIFQYYREEENGRGNFPPRFSGLQFPNYSSELNVNALELDDSALYLCASSPLSGWGEQFFGPGTRLTVL.